The 29 T cell receptor beta chains in this list originate from one sample, sequenced in a study of beta chain features in type 1 diabetes. Study-wide results and limits: For Type 1 diabetes patients, all four CD4+ subsets carried TCRB CDR3s that were moderately but significantly shorter.

Their antigens are not known. TCRB transcripts that were expressed got sequenced, as all of the isolated RNA had been reverse transcribed. Generated by immunoSEQ multiplex PCR, the TCRdb table keeps only in-frame clones and is missing some. Here the sample spans roughly 330,000 clones, roughly 13% being singletons. Material: naive CD4+ T cells from blood. These TCRs come from a woman younger than 35 with type 1 diabetes.

This chain joins TRBV4-2 and TRBJ2-4; the match to TRBD1 covers 9 bases. The CDR3 has 18 residues. Losses at the gene ends were 1 base for V and 0 bases for J; bases not matched to a gene: 7. CDR1 is LGHNA, CDR2 YNFKEQ, per germline. The CDR3 spells CASSQGTGDQLAKNIQYF. The CDR3, as DNA: TGTGCCAGCAGCCAAGGGACAGGGGACCAATTAGCCAAAAACATTCAGTACTTC.

The V call is TRBV21-1, the J call TRBJ2-6; no check of the table's D call, TRBD1, against the DNA was made. TRBV21-1 counts as a pseudogene. The CDR3 is made up of 18 amino acids. Here the CDR3 DNA reads TGTGCCAGCAGCAAAGCCTTCGGCAGGAACTCTGGGGCCAACGTCCTGACTTTC. Its translation is CASSKAFGRNSGANVLTF.

V and J are TRBV5-1 and TRBJ2-2; possible D gene TRBD1, 5 bases. Per the germline V gene, CDR1 is SGHRS and CDR2 is YFSETQ. The CDR3 contains 14 residues. Trimming shortened V by 4 bases and J by 4 bases, and 11 bases separated the two germline ends. The CDR3 nucleotides read TGCGCCAGCAGCCTTATCAGGGTCACCGGGGAGCTGTTTTTT. Encoded protein: CASSLIRVTGELFF.

In this sample, this clone turned up a few times. The chain employs TRBV25-1 and TRBJ2-3; the match to TRBD2 covers 9 bases. V lost 3 bases and J lost 6; bases outside the gene matches: 4. Germline CDR1 reads MGHDK; CDR2 reads SYGVNS. The CDR3 length is 14 residues. CDR3 region: CASSDSGSRDTQYF. CDR3 in DNA: TGTGCCAGCAGTGATAGCGGGAGTCGGGATACGCAGTATTTT.

The chain joins TRBV5-4 to TRBJ1-2; 10 nucleotides align to TRBD1. V gave up 2 bases and J gave up 5 bases; unmatched junction bases: 3. Germline lookup yields CDR1 SGHNT and CDR2 YYREEE (reference sequence). The CDR3 extends over 14 amino acids. In DNA form, the CDR3 reads TGTGCCAGCAGCTTTATGGGACAGGGGTATGGCTACACCTTC. It specifies CASSFMGQGYGYTF.

The chain uses TRBV5-6 and TRBJ1-2; D uncertain. The CDR3 runs to 17 residues. Germline CDR1 and CDR2: SGHDT and YYEEEE. V was clipped by 0 bases and J by 2 bases, with 17 bases between them. CDR3 nucleotide sequence: TGTGCCAGCAGCTTGGCGGTCCCAAAGTCTGCCAACTATGGCTACACCTTC. Amino acid sequence: CASSLAVPKSANYGYTF.

The chain recombines TRBV7-2 with TRBJ1-2, with 7 bases that match TRBD1. Trimming took 9 bases from V and 7 from J; bases not matched to a gene: 2. Germline loops: CDR1 SGHTA, CDR2 FQGNSA. There are 10 residues in the CDR3. The CDR3: CASSGGGYTF. The CDR3 nucleotides read TGTGCCAGTTCAGGGGGTGGCTACACCTTC.

This chain uses TRBV23-1 with TRBJ1-5; D is possibly TRBD1 (5 bases). TRBV23-1 is annotated as an ORF whose role is uncertain. This CDR3 comprises 16 residues. V was pared by 0 bases and J by 3 bases, with 12 bases between. This CDR3 is CASSQSPAGINQPQHF. CDR3 nucleotides: TGCGCCAGCAGTCAATCCCCCGCAGGGATCAATCAGCCCCAGCATTTT.

The chain uses TRBV5-1 and TRBJ1-4, with a tentative D call TRBD1 (5 bases). The V gene's germline CDR1 is SGHRS and CDR2 YFSETQ. V dropped 3 bases and J dropped 7 bases, with 7 bases sitting between them. This CDR3 has 12 amino acids. The CDR3 DNA follows: TGCGCCAGCAGCTCGCAGGGTGAAAAACTGTTTTTT. The encoded protein is CASSSQGEKLFF.

V is TRBV5-1 and J is TRBJ2-6; TRBD2 might be the D (5 bases). The CDR3 length is 18 residues. In germline, CDR1 is SGHRS, CDR2 YFSETQ. The V and J ends lost 2 bases and 0 bases respectively, with 15 bases between them. The CDR3 spells CASSFPGRSISGANVLTF. The CDR3 DNA is TGCGCCAGCAGCTTTCCGGGAAGGAGTATCTCTGGGGCCAACGTCCTGACTTTC.

This clone showed up just a few times. This sequence joins TRBV29-1 and TRBJ1-5, with no clear D. The V gene lost 3 bases and the J gene lost 1 base, with 13 bases spanning the gap. The CDR3 is made up of 15 amino acids. Germline V CDR1 and CDR2: SQVTM, ANQGSEA. The CDR3 bases are TGCAGCGTTGATCACCTAGATGACAGCAATCAGCCCCAGCATTTT. It codes for CSVDHLDDSNQPQHF.

This clone was counted only a few times. J is TRBJ2-1 and V is TRBV6-1; 13 nucleotides line up with TRBD2. Germline V gives CDR1 MNHNS, CDR2 SASEGT. V shed 6 bases, J shed 13 bases, and the junction held 9 bases outside the gene matches. The CDR3 is 14 residues long. CDR3 sequence: CASSPGTSGMNQFF. In DNA, the CDR3 is TGTGCCAGCAGCCCGGGGACTAGCGGGATGAACCAGTTCTTC.

The chain carries TRBV7-8 and TRBJ2-1; maybe TRBD2 (6 bases). The CDR3 sequence is 14 residues long. With 5 bases removed from V and 8 bases from J, the gap between germline ends came to 16 bases. Germline loops: CDR1 SGHVS, CDR2 FQNEAQ. CDR3 nucleotide sequence: TGTGCCAGCAGCATACAGACTAGAAGAGATGAGCAGTTCTTC. Translation gives CASSIQTRRDEQFF.

The chain recombines TRBV2 with TRBJ2-5; 7 bases align to TRBD1. The V segment lost 5 bases and the J segment 2 bases; nucleotides outside the gene matches: 14. The germline V gene has CDR1 SNHLY and CDR2 FYNNEI. This CDR3 spans 17 amino acids. This CDR3 reads CASSIPTGAIPQETQYF. The CDR3 DNA reads as TGTGCCAGCAGTATACCCACAGGGGCCATACCACAAGAGACCCAGTACTTC.

This clone was detected a few times. This sequence joins TRBV5-1 and TRBJ2-1; perhaps TRBD1 as D (5 bases). This CDR3 is built from 14 residues. Trimming shortened V by 0 bases and J by 6 bases, and 10 bases separated the two germline ends. The V gene's germline CDR1 is SGHRS and CDR2 YFSETQ. The CDR3 spells CASSLGTPSNEQFF. The CDR3 DNA sequence: TGCGCCAGCAGCTTGGGGACACCCTCCAATGAGCAGTTCTTC.

The chain is built from TRBV18 and TRBJ2-7; TRBD2 agrees at 14 bases. The junction had 15 bases not matched to a gene; V was cut back by 3 bases and J by 5 bases. Germline V gives CDR1 KGHSH, CDR2 LQKENI. This CDR3 is 19 amino acids long. The CDR3 nucleotides read TGTGCCAGCTCACCGGACAGGGTAGTGGGACTAGCGGGAGACGACGAGCAGTACGTC. Translating gives CASSPDRVVGLAGDDEQYV.

In this sample, this clone turned up a few times. The chain joins TRBV6-5 to TRBJ2-5; 8 bases are a match to TRBD2. The V gene end was trimmed by 2 bases and the J gene end by 3 bases; junction bases not matched to a gene: 5. The CDR3 is 15 amino acids. CDR1 is MNHEY and CDR2 is SVGAGI in the germline V gene. The CDR3 nucleotides read TGTGCCAGCAGTTACCTCGGAGCGGGAGAAGAGACCCAGTACTTC. Its translation is CASSYLGAGEETQYF.

The V and J genes are TRBV11-2 and TRBJ2-1, with a tentative D call TRBD2 (6 bases). CDR3 size: 15 residues. The V and J ends lost 5 bases and 0 bases respectively, with 11 bases between them. Germline lookup yields CDR1 SGHAT and CDR2 FQNNGV. The CDR3 region is CASSRDWSSYNEQFF. CDR3 sequence (DNA): TGTGCCAGCAGCCGGGACTGGAGCTCCTACAATGAGCAGTTCTTC.

J is TRBJ2-7 and V is TRBV28; 9 bases align to TRBD2. This CDR3 is 16 amino acids long. The V gene's germline CDR1 is MDHEN and CDR2 SYDVKM. V lost 3 bases to trimming and J lost 5 bases; unmatched junction nucleotides: 11. The CDR3 reads CASSFSQGLASHEQYF. The DNA for the CDR3 is TGTGCCAGCAGTTTTTCTCAGGGACTAGCTTCCCACGAGCAGTACTTC.

This clone was seen a few times. The rearrangement uses TRBV12-5 and TRBJ2-5, with no clear D. The ends were cut back, 0 bases at V and 5 bases at J, with 4 bases in the middle. CDR1 is LGHNT and CDR2 is FRNRAP in the germline V gene. The CDR3 is 12 amino acids. The CDR3 DNA reads as TGTGCTAGTGGTTTGGTACTGGAGACCCAGTACTTC. Protein: CASGLVLETQYF.

This clone has just a few counts. The V and J genes are TRBV30 and TRBJ2-7; TRBD1 matches at 7 bases. V was pared by 2 bases and J by 2 bases, with 6 bases of the junction left unmatched. This CDR3 region has 14 residues. CDR1 GTSNPN and CDR2 SVGIG come from the germline V gene (reference sequence). CDR3 protein: CAWSTGAPPYEQYF. In nucleotides, the CDR3 is TGTGCCTGGAGTACAGGGGCCCCTCCCTACGAGCAGTACTTC.

The chain employs TRBV5-1 and TRBJ2-4, with 8 positions matching TRBD2. The CDR3 contains 13 residues. With V trimmed by 4 bases and J by 5 bases, 2 bases remained unmatched. The germline gives CDR1 SGHRS, CDR2 YFSETQ. The CDR3 nucleotides are TGCGCCAGCAGCCAAGCGGGAGAAAACATTCAGTACTTC. It specifies CASSQAGENIQYF. The variable domain in full, with the rest retrieved from reference TRBV5-1 and TRBJ2-4, is KAGVTQTPRYLIKTRGQQVTLSCSPISGHRSVSWYQQTPGQGLQFLFEYFSETQRNKGNFPGRFSGRQFSNSRSEMNVSTLELGDSALYLCASSQAGENIQYFGAGTRLSVL.

This chain links TRBV5-1 with TRBJ2-3, with 7 bases aligning to TRBD2. V shed 0 bases, J shed 8 bases, and the junction held 15 bases outside the gene matches. This CDR3 contains 17 residues. From germline, CDR1 is SGHRS and CDR2 YFSETQ. The CDR3 nucleotides read TGCGCCAGCAGCTTGGTTTCGGGAGGCCCTTTTGGGGGTACGCAGTATTTT. Translating gives CASSLVSGGPFGGTQYF.

This clone occurred a few times. The J gene is TRBJ2-2, the V gene TRBV18; 8 bases align to TRBD2. Germline V gene lookup returns CDR1 KGHSH and CDR2 LQKENI. Unmatched junction bases numbered 17, after V lost 5 bases and J lost 0 bases. The CDR3 spans 20 residues. The CDR3 DNA reads TGTGCCAGCTCAGGATCTCTCCGACTAGCGAAAGACGCGAACACCGGGGAGCTGTTTTTT. As protein: CASSGSLRLAKDANTGELFF. Complete variable domain (other parts from reference TRBV18 and TRBJ2-2): NAGVMQNPRHLVRRRGQEARLRCSPMKGHSHVYWYRQLPEEGLKFMVYLQKENIIDESGMPKERFSAEFPKEGPSILRIQQVVRGDSAAYFCASSGSLRLAKDANTGELFFGEGSRLTVL.

This chain joins TRBV5-1 and TRBJ1-2; TRBD1 agrees at 8 bases. The V gene's germline CDR1 is SGHRS and CDR2 YFSETQ. The CDR3 contains 16 residues. The ends lost 0 bases at V and 4 bases at J; junction bases unmatched: 8. In DNA form, the CDR3 reads TGCGCCAGCAGCTTGGTTTCGGGACAGGCTTTCTATGGCTACACCTTC. Its translation is CASSLVSGQAFYGYTF.

J is TRBJ2-1 and V is TRBV25-1; 11 bases map to TRBD2. CDR1 is MGHDK, CDR2 SYGVNS, per germline. This CDR3 contains 16 residues. V shed 4 bases and J 8 bases; nucleotides not matched to a gene: 10. In nucleotides, the CDR3 is TGTGCCAGCAGTGCGAATAGCGGGAGGGCTAGGGATGAGCAGTTCTTC. It is translated as CASSANSGRARDEQFF.

This chain links TRBV10-3 with TRBJ2-3; perhaps TRBD1 as D (5 bases). Germline-derived CDR1 and CDR2 are ENHRY and SYGVKD. The germline V and J ends were trimmed by 0 bases and 3 bases, with 16 bases remaining between them. The CDR3 consists of 17 residues. The CDR3 here is CAISESGSWPGTDTQYF. CDR3 coding DNA: TGTGCCATCAGTGAGTCGGGGTCCTGGCCAGGGACAGATACGCAGTATTTT.

The chain is built from TRBV7-2 and TRBJ2-3, with D maybe TRBD2 (5 bases). The V end was cut by 4 bases, the J end by 8 bases, with 16 bases between. Looked up from germline, CDR1 is SGHTA and CDR2 is FQGNSA. There are 14 residues in the CDR3. The CDR3 DNA follows: TGTGCCAGCAGCTCGCAAGGAGCGGCAGTTACGCAGTATTTT. As protein: CASSSQGAAVTQYF.

The chain employs TRBV7-2 and TRBJ1-2; TRBD1 matches 9 bases. Germline lookup yields CDR1 SGHTA and CDR2 FQGNSA. After removal of 7 bases from V and 4 bases from J, the junction contained 7 bases not matched to a gene. This CDR3 contains 14 residues. The CDR3 sequence is CASTGTGLAYGYTF. CDR3 coding DNA: TGTGCCAGCACAGGGACAGGGCTAGCCTATGGCTACACCTTC.